The present TCR beta chain was sequenced within a study of PD-L1 blockade in urothelial cancer. Overall study: Chemotherapy regimens numbering 0 to 3 had been given to patients. Timepoints chosen for blood analysis were 3 weeks (second dose) and 6 weeks after treatment start.

Regarding time point: pretreatment peripheral blood. Patients' urothelial carcinoma was locally advanced or metastatic. CDR1 is SGHRS, CDR2 YFSETQ, per germline. The CDR3 contains 14 residues. V was shortened by 4 bases and J by 5 bases, with 13 bases between the two germline ends. The repertoire was sequenced with immunoSEQ multiplex PCR; TCRdb's copy has only in-frame clones and lacks some. Among tens of thousands of clones listed, around 90% were seen once. This clonotype was sampled from a woman older than 75 with urothelial cancer. This sample comprised PBMCs, obtained around atezolizumab (anti-PD-L1) treatment. The chain joins TRBV5-1 to TRBJ2-1, with a weak D call TRBD1 (6 bases). CDR3: CASSAGAANNEQFF. As DNA, the CDR3 is TGCGCCAGCAGCGCAGGGGCCGCCAACAATGAGCAGTTCTTC.